The 18 T cell receptor beta chains below were found in one sample sequenced in a study of cytomegalovirus exposure and HLA in healthy donors. Both 60 Vbeta primers and 13 Jbeta primers went into the PCR. Generated by immunoSEQ multiplex PCR, the TCRdb table keeps only in-frame clones and is missing some. The table shows some 180,000 clones, with more than 85% occurring only once. Sequencing used PBMCs. The receptors stem from a girl under three years old in good health and CMV-seronegative.

The V and J genes are TRBV12-1 and TRBJ2-7; the table's D call, TRBD1, was not checked against the DNA. TRBV12-1 is classified as a pseudogene. The CDR3 is 12 amino acids. The CDR3 is CASIPDSYEQYF. CDR3 bases: TGTGCCAGCATACCGGACAGCTACGAGCAGTACTTC.

This chain joins TRBV27 and TRBJ2-7, with TRBD1 matching 7 bases. The CDR3 contains 15 residues. V gave up 4 bases and J gave up 2 bases; unmatched junction bases: 8. From germline, CDR1 is MNHEY and CDR2 SMNVEV (reference sequence). The CDR3: CASSSYRGETYEQYF. The CDR3 DNA sequence: TGTGCCAGCAGTTCCTACAGGGGTGAGACCTACGAGCAGTACTTC.

This clone was seen once. The J gene is TRBJ1-5, the V gene TRBV7-2, with 7 bases matching TRBD1. The CDR3 runs to 16 residues. The V segment lost 1 base and the J segment 1 base; nucleotides outside the gene matches: 4. Looked up from germline, CDR1 is SGHTA and CDR2 is FQGNSA. The CDR3 loop is CASSLVAGGSNQPQHF. The CDR3 nucleotides read TGTGCCAGCAGCTTAGTGGCAGGGGGGAGCAATCAGCCCCAGCATTTT.

In this sample, this clone turned up a few times. This rearrangement joins TRBV27 to TRBJ2-1; 15 bases match TRBD2. With V trimmed by 7 bases and J by 7 bases, 11 bases remained unmatched. This CDR3 has 17 amino acids. Per germline, CDR1 MNHEY and CDR2 SMNVEV (reference sequence). Here the CDR3 DNA reads TGTGCCAGCATCCGTCTCGGACTAGCGGGAGGGGAGAATGAGCAGTTCTTC. This encodes CASIRLGLAGGENEQFF.

The CDR3 region has the DNA TGTGCCTGGAGTGTTTTTATGGGTCTAGCGGGAGTCCCGGGCGGAGATACGCAGTATTTT. It encodes CAWSVFMGLAGVPGGDTQYF. The genes are TRBV30 and TRBJ2-3, with 10 bases identical to TRBD2. J gave up 5 bases and V 0 bases, and 20 bases lay outside the gene matches. The germline gives CDR1 GTSNPN, CDR2 SVGIG (reference sequence). This CDR3 has 20 amino acids.

This clone was found a few times. The V call is TRBV5-4, the J call TRBJ1-1, with D perhaps TRBD1 (6 bases). CDR1 is SGHNT, CDR2 YYREEE, per germline (reference sequence). The CDR3 runs to 13 residues. Trimming pared 5 bases from V and 6 bases from J, leaving 14 bases between. CDR3 nucleotide sequence: TGTGCCAGCAGTTTTACAGGGATCCCTGAAGCTTTCTTT. It is translated as CASSFTGIPEAFF.

The rearrangement joins TRBV30 to TRBJ1-5; 10 bases are shared with TRBD1. CDR1 is GTSNPN, CDR2 SVGIG, per germline (reference sequence). Trimming took 2 bases from V and 3 from J; bases not matched to a gene: 7. This CDR3 has 16 amino acids. The CDR3 spells CAWSLTGGLFNQPQHF. CDR3 DNA sequence: TGTGCCTGGAGTTTGACAGGGGGCCTTTTCAATCAGCCCCAGCATTTT.

This clone was found once. The rearrangement uses TRBV4-2 and TRBJ2-1; tentative D call: TRBD2 (5 bases). The germline CDR1 and CDR2 sequences are LGHNA and YNFKEQ. The CDR3 is made up of 12 amino acids. Trimming removed 4 bases from V and 15 bases from J, with 16 bases in between. The CDR3 loop is CASSPWAGGRFF. CDR3 DNA: TGTGCCAGCAGCCCTTGGGCGGGCGGTAGGTTCTTC.

The chain uses TRBV11-2 and TRBJ1-5; a possible D gene is TRBD1 (6 bases). V lost 2 bases and J lost 2, with 7 bases in between. The CDR3 extends over 14 amino acids. CDR1 and CDR2 (germline): SGHAT, FQNNGV. CDR3 sequence (DNA): TGTGCCAGCAGCTTATCAGGGGGCAATCAGCCCCAGCATTTT. Its protein is CASSLSGGNQPQHF. Combining the CDR3 with reference TRBV11-2 and TRBJ1-5 gives the whole variable domain EAGVAQSPRYKIIEKRQSVAFWCNPISGHATLYWYQQILGQGPKLLIQFQNNGVVDDSQLPKDRFSAERLKGVDSTLKIQPAKLEDSAVYLCASSLSGGNQPQHFGDGTRLSIL.

V is TRBV6-5 and J is TRBJ1-5, with D maybe TRBD1 (6 bases). The CDR3 runs to 13 residues. V shed 4 bases and J shed 5 bases, with 9 bases lying between them. In germline, CDR1 is MNHEY, CDR2 SVGAGI. In nucleotides, the CDR3 is TGTGCCAGCAGTTGGGACACCCATCAGCCCCAGCATTTT. Amino acid sequence: CASSWDTHQPQHF.

V gene TRBV7-6 combines with J gene TRBJ1-2; D possibly corresponds to TRBD1 (6 bases). CDR1 and CDR2 from the germline V gene are SGHVS and FNYEAQ. This CDR3 contains 14 residues. V was shortened by 5 bases and J by 2 bases, with 12 bases between the two germline ends. CDR3 sequence (DNA): TGTGCCAGCAGCCCCCTCGGACAGAACTATGGCTACACCTTC. It translates to CASSPLGQNYGYTF.

About this clone: This same CDR3 is encoded by further DNA sequences in the sample. V gene TRBV7-9 combines with J gene TRBJ2-2, with 8 bases identical to TRBD2. Germline CDR1 SEHNR, CDR2 FQNEAQ (reference sequence). CDR3 length equals 16 residues. V lost 8 bases to trimming and J lost 1 base; unmatched junction nucleotides: 9. CDR3 in amino acids: CASGGGGLGNTGELFF. The CDR3 bases are TGTGCCAGCGGCGGCGGGGGGTTGGGGAACACCGGGGAGCTGTTTTTT.

The chain uses TRBV5-5 and TRBJ2-2; TRBD2 is a possible D gene (5 bases). The V end was cut by 3 bases, the J end by 7 bases, with 16 bases between. This CDR3 comprises 15 residues. Germline-derived CDR1 and CDR2 are SGHKS and YYEKEE (reference sequence). Here the CDR3 DNA reads TGTGCCAGCAGCTCCCGGGTAGCGCTAGTCGGGGAGCTGTTTTTT. It is translated as CASSSRVALVGELFF.

This clone was seen once. The rearrangement links TRBV6-5 to TRBJ2-3, with D possibly TRBD2 on 6 matching bases. Deletions cut 0 bases from V and 3 bases from J, with 10 bases between. The germline V gene has CDR1 MNHEY and CDR2 SVGAGI. The CDR3 extends over 15 amino acids. The CDR3 protein is CASSYSRGRTDTQYF. The CDR3 nucleotides read TGTGCCAGCAGTTACTCCCGGGGGAGGACAGATACGCAGTATTTT.

This rearrangement joins TRBV5-6 to TRBJ2-1, with 8 positions matching TRBD2. The junction had 17 bases not matched to a gene; V was cut back by 4 bases and J by 5 bases. This CDR3 spans 18 amino acids. Germline lookup yields CDR1 SGHDT and CDR2 YYEEEE. CDR3 loop: CASSLVGLVGTRNNEQFF. In DNA form, the CDR3 reads TGTGCCAGCAGCCTAGTGGGACTAGTGGGGACCCGGAACAATGAGCAGTTCTTC.

J is TRBJ1-1 and V is TRBV4-1, with a weak D call TRBD1 (5 bases). Germline CDR1 MGHRA, CDR2 YSYEKL. There are 14 residues in the CDR3. The ends were cut back, 0 bases at V and 4 bases at J, with 9 bases in the middle. The CDR3 nucleotides read TGCGCCAGCAGCCAAGACAGGGTCAGCACTGAAGCTTTCTTT. Translated: CASSQDRVSTEAFF.

This clone turned up a few times. This rearrangement joins TRBV6-5 to TRBJ1-1, with D possibly matching TRBD1 (5 bases). This CDR3 has 13 amino acids. Trimming left V 6 bases short and J 1 base short, with 9 bases between. In germline, CDR1 is MNHEY, CDR2 SVGAGI. Here the CDR3 reads CASRRQPNTEAFF. CDR3 in DNA: TGTGCCAGCAGAAGACAGCCGAACACTGAAGCTTTCTTT.

J is TRBJ2-1 and V is TRBV7-9, with 8 bases identical to TRBD2. The V gene end was trimmed by 3 bases and the J gene end by 11 bases; junction bases not matched to a gene: 18. Germline V gene lookup returns CDR1 SEHNR and CDR2 FQNEAQ (reference sequence). This CDR3 contains 17 residues. The CDR3 bases are TGTGCCAGCAGCTTCGAAGGGGGTGTCGCGGGAGGTCATCAGCAGTTCTTC. Amino acids: CASSFEGGVAGGHQQFF. The entire variable domain, with the rest obtained from reference TRBV7-9 and TRBJ2-1, is as follows: DTGVSQNPRHKITKRGQNVTFRCDPISEHNRLYWYRQTLGQGPEFLTYFQNEAQLEKSRLLSDRFSAERPKGSFSTLEIQRTEQGDSAMYLCASSFEGGVAGGHQQFFGPGTRLTVL.